The TCR beta chain under discussion was sequenced for a study of Ad26.COV2.S vaccination and SARS-CoV-2 variants. Regarding the study as a whole: Measures of TCR breadth and depth may have fallen short of total T cell responses.

This CDR3 is built from 14 residues. The V end lost 3 bases, the J end lost 3 bases, and 11 bases lay between the germline ends. CDR1 is PRHDT and CDR2 is FYEKMQ in the germline V gene (reference sequence). For this clone: What it recognizes is unknown.

The repertoire was sequenced with immunoSEQ multiplex PCR; TCRdb's copy has only in-frame clones and lacks some. In the table there are about 180,000 clones, roughly 89% of which are singletons. The clonotype was recovered from a human donor who had recovered from COVID-19. The gene calls are TRBV13 and TRBJ2-5; TRBD1 might be the D (5 bases). The input for sequencing was peripheral blood, taken after recovery from COVID-19. CDR3 amino acids: CASSFRTKKETQYF. The DNA of the CDR3 is TGTGCCAGCAGCTTTCGGACAAAAAAAGAGACCCAGTACTTC.